This T cell receptor beta chain was recovered during a study of cytomegalovirus exposure and HLA in healthy donors. To note about this clone: Its antigen is undetermined.

Use of 60 Vbeta and 13 Jbeta primers characterized the PCR. Profiled with immunoSEQ multiplex PCR; TCRdb holds only in-frame clones, not every one. Of about 160,000 clones listed, roughly 77% are singletons. The germline V gene has CDR1 SGDLS and CDR2 YYNGEE. V trimming: 3 bases; J trimming: 5 bases; junction bases outside the gene matches: 4. This CDR3 region has 13 residues. Overall study findings and caveats: HLA-A and HLA-B allele assignments for most subjects were reportedly predicted accurately using TCR beta sequences. Earlier results showed most TCR beta V segments being productive about 90% or about 30% of the time.

The origin of this receptor is a woman in her fifties or sixties in good health and CMV-seropositive. The chain joins TRBV9 to TRBJ2-5; 7 bases fit TRBD2. Material: PBMCs. The CDR3 nucleotides read TGTGCCAGCAGCGGGCGGGAGCTCGAGACCCAGTACTTC. Translation: CASSGRELETQYF.